There are a few counts of the clone carrying this T cell receptor (beta chain). Antigen specificity is unknown. One entry per CDR3 protein results from TCRdb running MiXCR on the RT-PCR reads. The top ten hold less than 7% of the sample, which has about 700,000 distinct CDR3 sequences, 11% to 15% seen once. The record originates from a study of response to subunit inactivated influenza vaccine. CDR1 SGHTA and CDR2 FQGTGA come from the germline V gene. V shed 2 bases, J shed 6 bases, and the junction held 6 bases outside the gene matches. CDR3 size: 15 residues. The study's findings and limits: Authors proposed each seasonal influenza vaccination draws in few new T cells.

Sequenced material: PBMCs from blood, taken roughly 15 days before vaccination. The sequence was obtained from a man aged 50 to 59 who received an inactivated influenza vaccine. The rearrangement links TRBV7-3 to TRBJ2-1; 8 positions match TRBD2. DNA for the CDR3: TGTGCCAGCAGCTTATCCCACGGGAGGGTCAATGAGCAGTTCTTC. Translation: CASSLSHGRVNEQFF. The whole variable domain, remainder taken from reference TRBV7-3 and TRBJ2-1, is GAGVSQTPSNKVTEKGKYVELRCDPISGHTALYWYRQSLGQGPEFLIYFQGTGAADDSGLPNDRFFAVRPEGSVSTLKIQRTERGDSAVYLCASSLSHGRVNEQFFGPGTRLTVL.